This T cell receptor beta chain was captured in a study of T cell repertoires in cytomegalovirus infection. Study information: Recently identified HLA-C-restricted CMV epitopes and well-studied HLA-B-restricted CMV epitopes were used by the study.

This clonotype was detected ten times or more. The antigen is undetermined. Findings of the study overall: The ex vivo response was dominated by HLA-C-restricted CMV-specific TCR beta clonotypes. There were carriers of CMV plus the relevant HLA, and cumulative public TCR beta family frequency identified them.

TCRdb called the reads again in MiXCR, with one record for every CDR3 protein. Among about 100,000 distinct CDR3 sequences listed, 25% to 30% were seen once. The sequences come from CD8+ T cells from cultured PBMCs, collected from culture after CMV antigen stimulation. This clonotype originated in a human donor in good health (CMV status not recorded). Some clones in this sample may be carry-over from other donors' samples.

The DNA of the CDR3 is TGTGCCAGCAGCCCCTCGGGACAGCGAAACACCATATATTTT. Amino acid sequence: CASSPSGQRNTIYF. The chain recombines TRBV28 with TRBJ1-3; 7 nucleotides line up with TRBD1. The V and J ends lost 6 bases and 5 bases, in that order; junction bases with no gene match: 7. The CDR3 is 14 amino acids. Germline assignment: CDR1 MDHEN and CDR2 SYDVKM.